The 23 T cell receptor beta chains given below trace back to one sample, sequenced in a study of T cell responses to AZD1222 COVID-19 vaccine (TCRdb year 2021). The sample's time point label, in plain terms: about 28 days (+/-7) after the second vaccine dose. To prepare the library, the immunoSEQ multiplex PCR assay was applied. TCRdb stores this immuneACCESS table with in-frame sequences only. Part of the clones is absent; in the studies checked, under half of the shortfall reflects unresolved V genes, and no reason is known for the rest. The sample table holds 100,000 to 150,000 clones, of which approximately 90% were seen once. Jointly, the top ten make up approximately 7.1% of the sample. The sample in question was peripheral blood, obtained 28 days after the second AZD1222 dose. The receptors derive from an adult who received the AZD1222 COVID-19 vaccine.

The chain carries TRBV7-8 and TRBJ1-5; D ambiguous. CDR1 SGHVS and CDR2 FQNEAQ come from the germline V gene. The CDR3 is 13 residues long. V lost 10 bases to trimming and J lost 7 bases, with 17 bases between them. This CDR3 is CATNLRPGQPQHF. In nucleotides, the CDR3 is TGTGCCACCAACTTAAGGCCGGGCCAGCCCCAGCATTTT. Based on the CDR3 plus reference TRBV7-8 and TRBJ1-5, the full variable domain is GAGVSQSPRYKVAKRGQDVALRCDPISGHVSLFWYQQALGQGPEFLTYFQNEAQLDKSGLPSDRFFAERPEGSVSTLKIQRTQQEDSAVYLCATNLRPGQPQHFGDGTRLSIL.

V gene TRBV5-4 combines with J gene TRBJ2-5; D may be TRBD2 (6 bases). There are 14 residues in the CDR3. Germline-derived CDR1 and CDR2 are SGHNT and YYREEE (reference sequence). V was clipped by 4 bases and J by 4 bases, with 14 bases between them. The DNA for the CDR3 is TGTGCCAGCAGCCAGGACTATGCGGTAGAGACCCAGTACTTC. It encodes CASSQDYAVETQYF.

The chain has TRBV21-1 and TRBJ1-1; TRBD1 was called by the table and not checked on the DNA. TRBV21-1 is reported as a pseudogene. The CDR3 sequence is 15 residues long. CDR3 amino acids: CASTQGPAMNTEAFF. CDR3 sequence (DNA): TGTGCCAGCACCCAGGGCCCAGCCATGAACACTGAAGCTTTCTTT.

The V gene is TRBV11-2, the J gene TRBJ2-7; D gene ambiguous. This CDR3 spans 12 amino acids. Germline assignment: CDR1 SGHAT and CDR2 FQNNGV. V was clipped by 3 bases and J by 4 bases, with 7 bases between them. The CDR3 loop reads CASSFTNYEQYF. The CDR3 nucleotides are TGTGCCAGCAGCTTTACGAATTACGAGCAGTACTTC. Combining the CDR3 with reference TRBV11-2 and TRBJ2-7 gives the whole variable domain EAGVAQSPRYKIIEKRQSVAFWCNPISGHATLYWYQQILGQGPKLLIQFQNNGVVDDSQLPKDRFSAERLKGVDSTLKIQPAKLEDSAVYLCASSFTNYEQYFGPGTRLTVT.

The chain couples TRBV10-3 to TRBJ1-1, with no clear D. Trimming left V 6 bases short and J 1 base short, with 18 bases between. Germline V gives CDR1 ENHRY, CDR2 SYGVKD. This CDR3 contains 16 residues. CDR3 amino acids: CAIREFSVQRNTEAFF. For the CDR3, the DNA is TGTGCCATCAGAGAATTTTCTGTCCAGAGGAACACTGAAGCTTTCTTT.

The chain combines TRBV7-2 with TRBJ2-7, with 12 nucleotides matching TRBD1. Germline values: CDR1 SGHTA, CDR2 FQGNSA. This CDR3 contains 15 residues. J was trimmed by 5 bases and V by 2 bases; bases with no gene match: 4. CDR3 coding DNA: TGTGCCAGCAGCTTACTGGGACAGGGGGCGAACGAGCAGTACTTC. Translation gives CASSLLGQGANEQYF. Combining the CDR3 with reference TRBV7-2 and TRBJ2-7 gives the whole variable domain GAGVSQSPSNKVTEKGKDVELRCDPISGHTALYWYRQSLGQGLEFLIYFQGNSAPDKSGLPSDRFSAERTGGSVSTLTIQRTQQEDSAVYLCASSLLGQGANEQYFGPGTRLTVT.

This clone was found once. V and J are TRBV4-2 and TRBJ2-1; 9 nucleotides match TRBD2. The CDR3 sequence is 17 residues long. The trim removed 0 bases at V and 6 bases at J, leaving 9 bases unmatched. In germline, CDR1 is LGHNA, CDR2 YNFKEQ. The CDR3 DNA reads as TGTGCCAGCAGCCAAGATTCCCTAGCGGGGAGGGGCAATGAGCAGTTCTTC. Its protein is CASSQDSLAGRGNEQFF.

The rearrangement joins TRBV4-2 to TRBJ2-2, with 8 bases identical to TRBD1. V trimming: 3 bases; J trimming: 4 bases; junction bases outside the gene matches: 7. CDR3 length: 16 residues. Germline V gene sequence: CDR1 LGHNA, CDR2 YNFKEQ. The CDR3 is CASSHLAQGGTGELFF. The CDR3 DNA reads TGTGCCAGCAGCCATTTAGCACAGGGGGGCACCGGGGAGCTGTTTTTT.

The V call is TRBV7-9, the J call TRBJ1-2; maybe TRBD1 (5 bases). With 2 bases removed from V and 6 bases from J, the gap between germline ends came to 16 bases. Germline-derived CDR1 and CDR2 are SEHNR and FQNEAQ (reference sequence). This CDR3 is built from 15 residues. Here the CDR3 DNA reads TGTGCCAGCAGCTTAACCGCAGGGTTGGAAAATGGCTACACCTTC. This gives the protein CASSLTAGLENGYTF.

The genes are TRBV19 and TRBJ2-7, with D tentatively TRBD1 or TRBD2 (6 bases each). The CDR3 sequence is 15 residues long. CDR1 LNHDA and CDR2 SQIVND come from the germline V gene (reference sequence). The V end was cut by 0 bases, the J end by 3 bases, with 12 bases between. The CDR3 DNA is TGTGCCAGTAGTATAGATCACGGGGGCGACTACGAGCAGTACTTC. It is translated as CASSIDHGGDYEQYF.

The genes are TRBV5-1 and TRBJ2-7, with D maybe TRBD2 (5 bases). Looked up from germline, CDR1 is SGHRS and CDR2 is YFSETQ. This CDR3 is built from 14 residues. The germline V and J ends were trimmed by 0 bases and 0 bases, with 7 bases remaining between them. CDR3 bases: TGCGCCAGCAGCTTGGAAGACTACTCCTACGAGCAGTACTTC. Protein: CASSLEDYSYEQYF.

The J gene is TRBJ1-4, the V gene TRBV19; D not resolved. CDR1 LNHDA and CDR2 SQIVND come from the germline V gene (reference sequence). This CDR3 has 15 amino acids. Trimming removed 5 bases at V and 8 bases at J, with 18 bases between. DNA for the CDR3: TGTGCCAGTAGTCGTATCGAGGGTTGGGAAGAAAAACTGTTTTTT. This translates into CASSRIEGWEEKLFF. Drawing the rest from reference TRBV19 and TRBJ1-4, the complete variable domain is DGGITQSPKYLFRKEGQNVTLSCEQNLNHDAMYWYRQDPGQGLRLIYYSQIVNDFQKGDIAEGYSVSREKKESFPLTVTSAQKNPTAFYLCASSRIEGWEEKLFFGSGTQLSVL.

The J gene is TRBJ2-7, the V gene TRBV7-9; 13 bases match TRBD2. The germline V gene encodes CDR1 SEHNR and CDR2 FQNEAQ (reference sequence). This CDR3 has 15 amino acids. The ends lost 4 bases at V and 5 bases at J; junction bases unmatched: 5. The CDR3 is CASSSPGTSGNEQYF. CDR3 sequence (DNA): TGTGCCAGCAGCTCCCCCGGGACTAGCGGGAACGAGCAGTACTTC.

The CDR3 region is CASSVTTGSPTRSEQYF. The CDR3, as DNA: TGTGCCAGCAGCGTGACTACGGGTTCCCCCACGAGGAGCGAGCAGTACTTC. The chain combines TRBV4-2 with TRBJ2-7; D is possibly TRBD2 (5 bases). This CDR3 has 17 amino acids. CDR1 and CDR2 from the germline V gene are LGHNA and YNFKEQ. V was trimmed by 5 bases and J by 6 bases, leaving 26 bases between them.

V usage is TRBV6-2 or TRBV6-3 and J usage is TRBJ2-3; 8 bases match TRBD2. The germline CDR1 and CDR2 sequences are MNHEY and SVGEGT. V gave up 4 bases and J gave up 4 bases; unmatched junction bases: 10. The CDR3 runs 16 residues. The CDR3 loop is CASSSHSGNNPDTQYF. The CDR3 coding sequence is TGTGCCAGCAGTTCTCATAGCGGGAACAACCCAGATACGCAGTATTTT.

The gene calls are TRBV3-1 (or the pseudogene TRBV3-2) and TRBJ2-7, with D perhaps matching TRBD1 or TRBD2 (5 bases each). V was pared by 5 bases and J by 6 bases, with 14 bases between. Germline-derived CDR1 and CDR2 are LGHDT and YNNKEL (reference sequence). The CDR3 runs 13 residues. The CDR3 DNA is TGTGCCAGCAGCTCCGTTGTGAGGGGCGAGCAGTACTTC. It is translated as CASSSVVRGEQYF.

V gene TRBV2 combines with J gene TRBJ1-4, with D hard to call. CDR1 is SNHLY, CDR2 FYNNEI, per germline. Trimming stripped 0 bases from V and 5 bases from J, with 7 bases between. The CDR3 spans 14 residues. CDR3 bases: TGTGCCAGCAGTGAAGCAAACAGAAATGAAAAACTGTTTTTT. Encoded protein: CASSEANRNEKLFF.

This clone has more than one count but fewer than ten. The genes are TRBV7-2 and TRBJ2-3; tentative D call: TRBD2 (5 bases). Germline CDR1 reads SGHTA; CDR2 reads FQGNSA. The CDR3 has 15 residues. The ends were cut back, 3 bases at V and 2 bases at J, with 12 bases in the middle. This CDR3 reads CASSFQWLATDTQYF. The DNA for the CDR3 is TGTGCCAGCAGCTTCCAGTGGCTAGCCACAGATACGCAGTATTTT.

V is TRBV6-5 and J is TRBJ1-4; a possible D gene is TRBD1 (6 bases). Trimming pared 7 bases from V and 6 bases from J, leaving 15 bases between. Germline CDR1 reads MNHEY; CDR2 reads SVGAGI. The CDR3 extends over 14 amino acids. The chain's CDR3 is CASTAVEGDEKLFF. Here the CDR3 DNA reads TGTGCCAGCACCGCCGTGGAGGGGGATGAAAAACTGTTTTTT.

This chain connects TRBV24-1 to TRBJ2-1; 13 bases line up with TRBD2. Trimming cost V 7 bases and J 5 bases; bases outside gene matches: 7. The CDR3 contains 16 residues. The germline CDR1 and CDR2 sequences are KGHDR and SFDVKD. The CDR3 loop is CATSKGGLAGDNEQFF. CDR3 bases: TGTGCCACCAGCAAGGGAGGACTAGCGGGGGACAATGAGCAGTTCTTC.

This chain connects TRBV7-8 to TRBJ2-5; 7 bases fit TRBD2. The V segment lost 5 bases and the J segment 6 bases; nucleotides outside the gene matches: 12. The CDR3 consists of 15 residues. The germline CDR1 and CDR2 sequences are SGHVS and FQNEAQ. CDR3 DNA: TGTGCCAGCAGCCCTAGTTATGGCGGGAGTAAGACCCAGTACTTC. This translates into CASSPSYGGSKTQYF.

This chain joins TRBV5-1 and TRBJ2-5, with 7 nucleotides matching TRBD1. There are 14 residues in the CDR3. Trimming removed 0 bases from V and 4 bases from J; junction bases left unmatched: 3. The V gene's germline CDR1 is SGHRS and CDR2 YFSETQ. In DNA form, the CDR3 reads TGCGCCAGCAGCTTGGCCACAGGGGTAGAGACCCAGTACTTC. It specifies CASSLATGVETQYF. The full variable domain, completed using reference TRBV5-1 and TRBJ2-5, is KAGVTQTPRYLIKTRGQQVTLSCSPISGHRSVSWYQQTPGQGLQFLFEYFSETQRNKGNFPGRFSGRQFSNSRSEMNVSTLELGDSALYLCASSLATGVETQYFGPGTRLLVL.

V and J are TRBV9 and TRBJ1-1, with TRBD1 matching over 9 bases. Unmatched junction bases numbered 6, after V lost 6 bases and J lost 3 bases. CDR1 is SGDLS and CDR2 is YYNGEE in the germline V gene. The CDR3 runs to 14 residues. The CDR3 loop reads CASNSGQGDTEAFF. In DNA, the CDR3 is TGTGCCAGCAACTCGGGACAGGGAGACACTGAAGCTTTCTTT.